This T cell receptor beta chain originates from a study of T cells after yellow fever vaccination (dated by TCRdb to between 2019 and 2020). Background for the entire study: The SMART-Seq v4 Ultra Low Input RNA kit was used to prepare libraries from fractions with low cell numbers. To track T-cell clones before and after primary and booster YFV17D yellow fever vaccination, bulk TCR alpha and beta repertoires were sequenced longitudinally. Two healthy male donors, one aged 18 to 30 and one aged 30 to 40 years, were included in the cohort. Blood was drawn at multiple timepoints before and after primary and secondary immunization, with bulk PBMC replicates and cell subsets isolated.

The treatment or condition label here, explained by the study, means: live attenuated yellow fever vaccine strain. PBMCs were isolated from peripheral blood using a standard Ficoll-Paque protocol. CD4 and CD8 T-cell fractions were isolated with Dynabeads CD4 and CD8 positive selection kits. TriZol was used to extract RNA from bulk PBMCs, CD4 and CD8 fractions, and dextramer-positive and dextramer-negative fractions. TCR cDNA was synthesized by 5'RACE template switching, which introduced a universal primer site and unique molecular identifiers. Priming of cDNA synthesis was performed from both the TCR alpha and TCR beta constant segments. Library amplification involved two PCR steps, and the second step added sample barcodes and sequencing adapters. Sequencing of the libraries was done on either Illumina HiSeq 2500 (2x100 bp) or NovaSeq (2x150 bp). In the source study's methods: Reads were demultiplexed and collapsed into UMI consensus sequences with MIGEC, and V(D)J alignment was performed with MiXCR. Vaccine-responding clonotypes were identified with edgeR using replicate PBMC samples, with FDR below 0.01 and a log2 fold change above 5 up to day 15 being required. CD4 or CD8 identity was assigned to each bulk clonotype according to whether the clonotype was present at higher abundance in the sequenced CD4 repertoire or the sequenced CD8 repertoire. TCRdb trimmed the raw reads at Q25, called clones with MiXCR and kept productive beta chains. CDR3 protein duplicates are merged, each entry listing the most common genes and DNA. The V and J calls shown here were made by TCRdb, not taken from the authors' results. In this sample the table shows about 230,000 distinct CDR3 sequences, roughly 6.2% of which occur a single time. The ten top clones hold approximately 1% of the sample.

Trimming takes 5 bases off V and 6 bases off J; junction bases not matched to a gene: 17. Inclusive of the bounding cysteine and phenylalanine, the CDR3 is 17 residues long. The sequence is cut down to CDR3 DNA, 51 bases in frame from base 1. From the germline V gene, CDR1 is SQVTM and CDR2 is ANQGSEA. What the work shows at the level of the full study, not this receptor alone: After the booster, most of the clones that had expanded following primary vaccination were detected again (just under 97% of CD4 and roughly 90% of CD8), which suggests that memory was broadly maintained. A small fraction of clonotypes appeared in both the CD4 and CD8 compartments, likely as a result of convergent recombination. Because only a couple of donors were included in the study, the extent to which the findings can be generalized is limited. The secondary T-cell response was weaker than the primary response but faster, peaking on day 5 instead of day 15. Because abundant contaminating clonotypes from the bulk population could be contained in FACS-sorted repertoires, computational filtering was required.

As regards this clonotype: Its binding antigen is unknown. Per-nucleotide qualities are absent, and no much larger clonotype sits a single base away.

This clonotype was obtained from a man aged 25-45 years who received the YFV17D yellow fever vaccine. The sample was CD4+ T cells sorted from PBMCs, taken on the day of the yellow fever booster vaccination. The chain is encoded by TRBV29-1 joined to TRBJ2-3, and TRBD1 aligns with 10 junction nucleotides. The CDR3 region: CSVIGTGEGVTTDTQYF. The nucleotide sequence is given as TGCAGCGTTATCGGGACAGGGGAGGGGGTGACTACCGATACGCAGTATTTT.